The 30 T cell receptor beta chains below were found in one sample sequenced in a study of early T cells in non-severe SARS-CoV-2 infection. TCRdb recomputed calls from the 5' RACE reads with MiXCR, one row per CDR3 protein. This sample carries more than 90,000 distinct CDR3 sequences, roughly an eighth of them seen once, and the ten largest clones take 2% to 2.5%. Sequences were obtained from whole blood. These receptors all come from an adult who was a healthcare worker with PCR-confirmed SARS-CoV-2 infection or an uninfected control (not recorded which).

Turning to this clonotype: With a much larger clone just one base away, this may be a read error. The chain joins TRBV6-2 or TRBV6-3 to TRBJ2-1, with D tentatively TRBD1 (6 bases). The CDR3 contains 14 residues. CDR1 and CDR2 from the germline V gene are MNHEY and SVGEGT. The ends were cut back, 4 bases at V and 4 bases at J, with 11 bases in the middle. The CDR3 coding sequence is TGTGCCAGCAGTTCATCAAGGGGGTACAATGAGCAGTTCTTC. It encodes CASSSSRGYNEQFF.

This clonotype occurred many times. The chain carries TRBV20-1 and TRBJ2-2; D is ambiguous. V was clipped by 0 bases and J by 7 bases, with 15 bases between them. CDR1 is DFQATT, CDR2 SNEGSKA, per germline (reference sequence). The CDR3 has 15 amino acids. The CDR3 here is CSARELPGLGGELFF. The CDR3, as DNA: TGCAGTGCTAGAGAGCTACCTGGTCTGGGCGGGGAGCTGTTTTTT.

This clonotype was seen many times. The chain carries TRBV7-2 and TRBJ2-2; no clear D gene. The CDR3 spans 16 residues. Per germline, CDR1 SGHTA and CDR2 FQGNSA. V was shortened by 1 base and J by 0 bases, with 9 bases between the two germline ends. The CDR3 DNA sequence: TGTGCCAGCAGCTTAGGGTGGAAAGCGAACACCGGGGAGCTGTTTTTT. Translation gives CASSLGWKANTGELFF. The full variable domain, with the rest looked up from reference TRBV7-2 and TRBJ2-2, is GAGVSQSPSNKVTEKGKDVELRCDPISGHTALYWYRQSLGQGLEFLIYFQGNSAPDKSGLPSDRFSAERTGGSVSTLTIQRTQQEDSAVYLCASSLGWKANTGELFFGEGSRLTVL.

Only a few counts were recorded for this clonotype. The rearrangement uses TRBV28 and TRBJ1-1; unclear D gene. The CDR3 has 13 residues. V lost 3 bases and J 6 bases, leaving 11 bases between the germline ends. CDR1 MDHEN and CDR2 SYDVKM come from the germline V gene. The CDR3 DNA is TGTGCCAGCAGTTTGGAGGTTACGGCTGAAGCTTTCTTT. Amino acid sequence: CASSLEVTAEAFF.

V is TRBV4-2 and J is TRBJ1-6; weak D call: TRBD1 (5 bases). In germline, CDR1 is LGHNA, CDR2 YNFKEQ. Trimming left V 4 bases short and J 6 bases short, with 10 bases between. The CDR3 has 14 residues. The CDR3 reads CASSPGPVNSPLHF. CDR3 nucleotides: TGTGCCAGCAGCCCGGGACCGGTTAATTCACCCCTCCACTTT.

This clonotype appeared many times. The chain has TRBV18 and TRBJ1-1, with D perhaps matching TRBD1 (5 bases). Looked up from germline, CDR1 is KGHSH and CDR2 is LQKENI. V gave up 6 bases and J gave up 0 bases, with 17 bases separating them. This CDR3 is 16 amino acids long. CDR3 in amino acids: CASSNGFRGMNTEAFF. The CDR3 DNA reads TGTGCCAGCTCGAACGGGTTTCGGGGCATGAACACTGAAGCTTTCTTT. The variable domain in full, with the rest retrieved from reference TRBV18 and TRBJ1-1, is NAGVMQNPRHLVRRRGQEARLRCSPMKGHSHVYWYRQLPEEGLKFMVYLQKENIIDESGMPKERFSAEFPKEGPSILRIQQVVRGDSAAYFCASSNGFRGMNTEAFFGQGTRLTVV.

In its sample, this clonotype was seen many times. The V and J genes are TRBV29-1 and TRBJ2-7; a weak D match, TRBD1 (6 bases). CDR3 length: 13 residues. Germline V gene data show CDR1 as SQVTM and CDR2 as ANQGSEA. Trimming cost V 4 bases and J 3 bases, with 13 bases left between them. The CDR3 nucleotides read TGCAGCGTTGTGTACAGGGATAACTACGAGCAGTACTTC. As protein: CSVVYRDNYEQYF.

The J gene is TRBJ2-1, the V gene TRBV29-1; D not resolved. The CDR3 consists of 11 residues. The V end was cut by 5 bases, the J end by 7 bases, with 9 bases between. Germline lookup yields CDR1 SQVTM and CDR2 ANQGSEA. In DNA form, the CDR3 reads TGCAGCGTTTGGTCCGGGAATGAGCAGTTCTTC. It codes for CSVWSGNEQFF.

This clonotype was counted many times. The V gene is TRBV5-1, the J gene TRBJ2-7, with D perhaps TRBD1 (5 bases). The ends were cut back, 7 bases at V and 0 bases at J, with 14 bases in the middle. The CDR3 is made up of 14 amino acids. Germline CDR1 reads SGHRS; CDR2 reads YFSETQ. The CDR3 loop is CASRIQGSSYEQYF. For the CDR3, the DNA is TGCGCCAGCCGGATTCAGGGAAGCTCCTACGAGCAGTACTTC.

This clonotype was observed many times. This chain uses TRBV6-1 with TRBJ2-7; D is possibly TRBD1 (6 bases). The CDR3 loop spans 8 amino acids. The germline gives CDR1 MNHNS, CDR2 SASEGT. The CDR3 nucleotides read TGTGCCAGCAGTGAAGACAGGGTA. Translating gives CASSEDRV.

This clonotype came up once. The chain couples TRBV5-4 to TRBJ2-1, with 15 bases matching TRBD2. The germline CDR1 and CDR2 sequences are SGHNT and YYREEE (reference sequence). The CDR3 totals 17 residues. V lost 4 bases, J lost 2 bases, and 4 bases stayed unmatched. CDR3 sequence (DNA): TGTGCCAGCAGCCCGCGGACTAGCGGGGGGGCCTACAATGAGCAGTTCTTC. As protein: CASSPRTSGGAYNEQFF.

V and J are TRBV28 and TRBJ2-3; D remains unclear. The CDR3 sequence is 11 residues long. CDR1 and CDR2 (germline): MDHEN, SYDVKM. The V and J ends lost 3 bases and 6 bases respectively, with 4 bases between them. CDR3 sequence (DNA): TGTGCCAGCAGTTTGTATGATACGCAGTATTTT. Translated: CASSLYDTQYF.

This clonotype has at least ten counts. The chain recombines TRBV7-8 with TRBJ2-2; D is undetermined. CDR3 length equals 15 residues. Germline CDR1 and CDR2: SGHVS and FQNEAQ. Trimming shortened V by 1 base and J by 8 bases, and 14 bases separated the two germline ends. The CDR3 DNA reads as TGTGCCAGCAGCTTAGGGGTAACGCATGAGGGGGAGCTGTTTTTT. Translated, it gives CASSLGVTHEGELFF.

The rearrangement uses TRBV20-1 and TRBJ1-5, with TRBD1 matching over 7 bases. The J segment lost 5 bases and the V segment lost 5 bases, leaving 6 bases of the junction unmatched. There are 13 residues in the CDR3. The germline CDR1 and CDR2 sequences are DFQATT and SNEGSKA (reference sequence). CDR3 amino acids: CSAGRTGDQPQHF. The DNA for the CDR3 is TGCAGTGCTGGGAGGACAGGCGATCAGCCCCAGCATTTT.

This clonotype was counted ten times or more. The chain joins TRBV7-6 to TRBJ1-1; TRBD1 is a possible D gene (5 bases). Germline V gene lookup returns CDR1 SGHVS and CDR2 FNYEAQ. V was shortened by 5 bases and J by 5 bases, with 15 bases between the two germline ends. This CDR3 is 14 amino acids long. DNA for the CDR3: TGTGCCAGCAGCGCCCGGCGGGCAGGGACTGAAGCTTTCTTT. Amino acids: CASSARRAGTEAFF.

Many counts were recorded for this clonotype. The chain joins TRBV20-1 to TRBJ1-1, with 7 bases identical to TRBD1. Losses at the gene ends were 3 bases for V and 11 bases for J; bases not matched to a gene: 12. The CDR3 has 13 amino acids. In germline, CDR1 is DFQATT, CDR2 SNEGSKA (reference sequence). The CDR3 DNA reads TGCAGTGCTAGCGGTAGACAGGGTATCTTTGCTTTCTTT. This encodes CSASGRQGIFAFF.

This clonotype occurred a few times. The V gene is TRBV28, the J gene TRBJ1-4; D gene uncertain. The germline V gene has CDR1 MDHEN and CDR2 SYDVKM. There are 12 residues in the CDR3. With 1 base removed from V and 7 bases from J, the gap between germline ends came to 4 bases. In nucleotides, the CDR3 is TGTGCCAGCAGTTTATCTTTTGAAAAACTGTTTTTT. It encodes CASSLSFEKLFF.

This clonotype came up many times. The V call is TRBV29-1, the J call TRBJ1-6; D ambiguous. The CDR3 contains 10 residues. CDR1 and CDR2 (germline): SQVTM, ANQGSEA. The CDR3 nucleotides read TGCAACACTGGGCCCCCACCCCTCCACTTT. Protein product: CNTGPPPLHF.

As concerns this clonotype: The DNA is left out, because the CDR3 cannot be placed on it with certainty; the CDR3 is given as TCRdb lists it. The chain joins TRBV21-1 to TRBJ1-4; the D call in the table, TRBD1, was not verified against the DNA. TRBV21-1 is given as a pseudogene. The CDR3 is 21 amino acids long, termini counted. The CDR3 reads CASSSYDCRQGLPPTNEKLFF.

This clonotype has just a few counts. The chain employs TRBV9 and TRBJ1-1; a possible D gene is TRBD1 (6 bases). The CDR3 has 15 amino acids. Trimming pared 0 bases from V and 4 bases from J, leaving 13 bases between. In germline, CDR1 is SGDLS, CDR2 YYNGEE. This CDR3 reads CASSVGGAVATEAFF. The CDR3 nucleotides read TGTGCCAGCAGCGTAGGGGGGGCTGTCGCCACTGAAGCTTTCTTT.

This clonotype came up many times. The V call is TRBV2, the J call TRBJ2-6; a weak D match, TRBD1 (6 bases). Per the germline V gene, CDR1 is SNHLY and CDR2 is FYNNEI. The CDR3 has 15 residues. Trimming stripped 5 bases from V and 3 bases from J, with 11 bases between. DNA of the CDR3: TGTGCCAGCAGTCCAGGGGTCGGTGGGGCCAACGTCCTGACTTTC. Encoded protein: CASSPGVGGANVLTF.

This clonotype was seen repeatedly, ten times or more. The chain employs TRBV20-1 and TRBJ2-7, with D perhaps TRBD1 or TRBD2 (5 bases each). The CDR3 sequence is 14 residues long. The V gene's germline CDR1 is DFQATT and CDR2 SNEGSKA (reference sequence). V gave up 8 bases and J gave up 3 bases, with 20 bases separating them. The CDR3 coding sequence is TGCAGTCTTTCCCGGGCCCTTGGGGGCTACGAGCAGTACTTC. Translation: CSLSRALGGYEQYF.

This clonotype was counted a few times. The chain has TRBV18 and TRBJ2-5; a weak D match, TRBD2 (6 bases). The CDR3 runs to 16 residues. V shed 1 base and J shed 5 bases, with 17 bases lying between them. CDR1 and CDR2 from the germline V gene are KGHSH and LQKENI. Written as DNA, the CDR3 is TGTGCCAGCTCACCACTCGGCGCCTTGGGGAGGGAGACCCAGTACTTC. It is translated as CASSPLGALGRETQYF.

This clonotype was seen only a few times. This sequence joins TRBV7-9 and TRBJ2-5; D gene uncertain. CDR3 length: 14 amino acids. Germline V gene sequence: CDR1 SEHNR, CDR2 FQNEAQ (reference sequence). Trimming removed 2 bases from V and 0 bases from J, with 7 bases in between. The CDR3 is CASSLKGDQETQYF. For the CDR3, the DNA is TGTGCCAGCAGCTTAAAGGGTGACCAAGAGACCCAGTACTTC.

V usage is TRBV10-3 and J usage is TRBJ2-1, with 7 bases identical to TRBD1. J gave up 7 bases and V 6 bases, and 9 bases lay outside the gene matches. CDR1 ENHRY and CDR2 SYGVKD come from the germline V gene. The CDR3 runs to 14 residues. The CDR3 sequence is CAIRGQAEVNEQFF. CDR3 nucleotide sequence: TGTGCCATCAGAGGACAGGCCGAAGTTAATGAGCAGTTCTTC.

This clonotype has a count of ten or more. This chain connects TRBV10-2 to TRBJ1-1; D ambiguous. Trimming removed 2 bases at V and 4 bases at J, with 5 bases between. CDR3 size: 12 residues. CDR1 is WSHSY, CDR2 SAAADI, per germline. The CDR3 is CASSEQVTEAFF. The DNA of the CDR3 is TGCGCCAGCAGTGAGCAGGTCACTGAAGCTTTCTTT.

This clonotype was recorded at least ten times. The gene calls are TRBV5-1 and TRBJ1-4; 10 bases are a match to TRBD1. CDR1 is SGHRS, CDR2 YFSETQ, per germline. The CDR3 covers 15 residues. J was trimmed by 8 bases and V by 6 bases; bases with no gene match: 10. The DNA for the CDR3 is TGCGCCAGCACCCTCGGAGACAGGGGGCAGGAAAAACTGTTTTTT. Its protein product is CASTLGDRGQEKLFF.

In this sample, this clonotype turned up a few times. The CDR3 coding sequence is TGTGCCAGCAGCTTGACTCCCCCAGAGACCCAGTACTTC. It translates to CASSLTPPETQYF. V is TRBV7-2 and J is TRBJ2-5; D gene uncertain. Germline CDR1 and CDR2: SGHTA and FQGNSA. The CDR3 is 13 amino acids. Trimming removed 3 bases from V and 4 bases from J, with 9 bases in between.

Here the CDR3 reads CASRDPGTEAFF. CDR3 coding DNA: TGTGCCAGCAGGGACCCAGGCACTGAAGCTTTCTTT. This chain links TRBV3-1 with TRBJ1-1; D call uncertain. This CDR3 has 12 residues. CDR1 is LGHDT and CDR2 is YNNKEL in the germline V gene (reference sequence). Trimming removed 6 bases from V and 4 bases from J, with 9 bases in between.

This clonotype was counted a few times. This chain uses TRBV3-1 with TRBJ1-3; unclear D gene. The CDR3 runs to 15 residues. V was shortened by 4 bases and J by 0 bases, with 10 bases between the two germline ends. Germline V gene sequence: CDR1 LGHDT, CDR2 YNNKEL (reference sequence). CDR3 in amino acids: CASSPQPNSGNTIYF. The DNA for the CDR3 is TGTGCCAGCAGCCCCCAACCGAACTCTGGAAACACCATATATTTT.